This entry lists 18 T cell receptor beta chains sequenced from one sample in a study of blood T cell repertoires in COVID-19. Measured with immunoSEQ multiplex PCR; TCRdb has only the in-frame clones, and not every one. Of about 14,000 clones in the sample, roughly 73% are singletons; the top ten hold less than 25%. Material: peripheral blood. The receptors were sampled from a boy younger than 10 with active or convalescent COVID-19.

The chain links TRBV5-1 to TRBJ2-7; TRBD1 agrees at 7 bases. Germline V gene sequence: CDR1 SGHRS, CDR2 YFSETQ. J was trimmed by 9 bases and V by 0 bases; bases with no gene match: 6. The CDR3 consists of 13 residues. CDR3 nucleotide sequence: TGCGCCAGCAGCTTGGACCACAGGGGAAGGCAGTACGTC. Protein product: CASSLDHRGRQYV.

The CDR3 sequence is CAISGGRRESSYEQYF. The DNA for the CDR3 is TGTGCCATCAGTGGAGGGAGGAGGGAGAGCTCCTACGAGCAGTACTTC. The V call is TRBV10-3, the J call TRBJ2-7; weak D call: TRBD2 (6 bases). The CDR3 loop spans 16 amino acids. Trimming pared 4 bases from V and 0 bases from J, leaving 16 bases between. The germline V gene has CDR1 ENHRY and CDR2 SYGVKD.

Here the CDR3 reads CASSSAGSYEQYV. The CDR3 DNA reads TGTGCCAGCAGCTCTGCCGGTTCCTACGAGCAGTACGTC. This sequence joins TRBV5-6 and TRBJ2-7; D not resolved. Germline CDR1 is SGHDT and CDR2 is YYEEEE. The CDR3 sequence is 13 residues long. V gave up 3 bases and J gave up 1 base, with 8 bases separating them.

The V call is TRBV7-2, the J call TRBJ2-3, with 7 nucleotides matching TRBD2. Germline CDR1 is SGHTA and CDR2 is FQGNSA. CDR3 length equals 13 residues. Losses at the gene ends were 2 bases for V and 10 bases for J; bases not matched to a gene: 6. The DNA for the CDR3 is TGTGCCAGCAGCTTAATGCGGGAGTTATCGCAGTATTTT. Amino acids: CASSLMRELSQYF.

The rearrangement links TRBV5-1 to TRBJ2-2, with a possible D match to TRBD2 (6 bases). Trimming left V 0 bases short and J 5 bases short, with 11 bases between. This CDR3 is built from 15 residues. Germline V gene sequence: CDR1 SGHRS, CDR2 YFSETQ. DNA of the CDR3: TGCGCCAGCAGCTTGGACGGGAGTAATACCGGGGAGCTGTTTTTT. Translated: CASSLDGSNTGELFF.

The chain links TRBV6-5 to TRBJ1-1; D possibly corresponds to TRBD1 (5 bases). Trimming left V 5 bases short and J 10 bases short, with 17 bases between. Germline loops: CDR1 MNHEY, CDR2 SVGAGI. The CDR3 is 13 amino acids. In DNA, the CDR3 is TGTGCCAGCAGTCCACCGGGACTGGGAACAGCTTTCTTT. Translated: CASSPPGLGTAFF.

The CDR3 loop reads CASSLIGRSTDTQYF. The CDR3 nucleotides read TGTGCCAGCAGCTTAATAGGCAGGAGCACAGATACGCAGTATTTT. The V gene is TRBV7-2, the J gene TRBJ2-3; D is undetermined. This CDR3 region has 15 residues. Germline CDR1 and CDR2: SGHTA and FQGNSA. V lost 2 bases to trimming and J lost 0 bases, with 9 bases between them.

There are a few counts of this clone. CDR3 protein: CASSLEGARGGEAFF. The CDR3 DNA sequence: TGTGCCAGCAGCTTAGAGGGGGCCAGGGGCGGAGAAGCTTTCTTT. The chain is built from TRBV11-2 and TRBJ1-1; TRBD1 might be the D (6 bases). CDR1 is SGHAT, CDR2 FQNNGV, per germline. The CDR3 is 15 residues long. Trimming removed 0 bases from V and 8 bases from J, with 16 bases in between. Combining the CDR3 with reference TRBV11-2 and TRBJ1-1 gives the whole variable domain EAGVAQSPRYKIIEKRQSVAFWCNPISGHATLYWYQQILGQGPKLLIQFQNNGVVDDSQLPKDRFSAERLKGVDSTLKIQPAKLEDSAVYLCASSLEGARGGEAFFGQGTRLTVV.

The chain has TRBV7-9 and TRBJ1-1; 7 bases align to TRBD1. Germline-derived CDR1 and CDR2 are SEHNR and FQNEAQ (reference sequence). Trimming took 1 base from V and 4 from J; bases not matched to a gene: 6. The CDR3 extends over 15 amino acids. This CDR3 reads CASSLVTGQVTEAFF. The CDR3 nucleotides read TGTGCCAGCAGCTTAGTAACCGGACAGGTCACTGAAGCTTTCTTT.

The chain links TRBV4-1 to TRBJ2-6; the D gene is possibly TRBD1 (6 bases). The V gene lost 3 bases and the J gene lost 2 bases, with 14 bases spanning the gap. Germline CDR1 and CDR2: MGHRA and YSYEKL. The CDR3 sequence is 17 residues long. The CDR3 coding sequence is TGCGCCAGCAGCCAGTCCTCAGGGGCTCCTGGGGCCAACGTCCTGACTTTC. This sequence encodes CASSQSSGAPGANVLTF.

This clone counts as medium-sized. CDR3 DNA: TGTGCCAGCAGTCAAAGCACAGGGTTTCAGCCCCAGCATTTT. This codes for CASSQSTGFQPQHF. V usage is TRBV7-9 and J usage is TRBJ1-5, with D maybe TRBD1 (6 bases). The CDR3 consists of 14 residues. The V gene lost 6 bases and the J gene lost 6 bases, with 15 bases spanning the gap. Germline values: CDR1 SEHNR, CDR2 FQNEAQ (reference sequence).

The rearrangement links TRBV25-1 to TRBJ2-1; 8 nucleotides line up with TRBD2. The ends lost 3 bases at V and 16 bases at J; junction bases unmatched: 5. The length of the CDR3 is 11 residues. Germline values: CDR1 MGHDK, CDR2 SYGVNS. The CDR3 spells CASSDPRGGFF. In nucleotides, the CDR3 is TGTGCCAGCAGTGACCCACGGGGGGGTTTCTTC.

This sequence joins TRBV7-9 and TRBJ2-2; D is uncertain. The V gene lost 11 bases and the J gene lost 0 bases, with 13 bases spanning the gap. Looked up from germline, CDR1 is SEHNR and CDR2 is FQNEAQ (reference sequence). This CDR3 comprises 14 residues. CDR3 in amino acids: CAASVNANTGELFF. The CDR3 nucleotides read TGTGCCGCCAGTGTGAACGCGAACACCGGGGAGCTGTTTTTT.

V is TRBV9 and J is TRBJ2-3; possible D gene TRBD1, 6 bases. Germline V gives CDR1 SGDLS, CDR2 YYNGEE. The CDR3 covers 17 residues. The V and J ends lost 0 bases and 0 bases respectively, with 14 bases between them. DNA of the CDR3: TGTGCCAGCAGCGTAGCTGTGGGACACCTCAGCACAGATACGCAGTATTTT. Encoded protein: CASSVAVGHLSTDTQYF.

This chain links TRBV7-2 with TRBJ2-5, with 8 positions matching TRBD2. In germline, CDR1 is SGHTA, CDR2 FQGNSA. The CDR3 runs to 16 residues. Trimming took 0 bases from V and 0 from J; bases not matched to a gene: 3. In DNA, the CDR3 is TGTGCCAGCAGCTTAGCTGTAGCGGGGTACCAAGAGACCCAGTACTTC. It is translated as CASSLAVAGYQETQYF. Looking up the rest from reference TRBV7-2 and TRBJ2-5 gives the full variable domain: GAGVSQSPSNKVTEKGKDVELRCDPISGHTALYWYRQSLGQGLEFLIYFQGNSAPDKSGLPSDRFSAERTGGSVSTLTIQRTQQEDSAVYLCASSLAVAGYQETQYFGPGTRLLVL.

This chain connects TRBV11-2 to TRBJ2-3, with 14 bases that match TRBD2. The germline V gene encodes CDR1 SGHAT and CDR2 FQNNGV. V trimming: 3 bases; J trimming: 3 bases; junction bases outside the gene matches: 11. The CDR3 has 19 amino acids. Here the CDR3 reads CASSFIRGLAGGLTDTQYF. The CDR3 DNA sequence: TGTGCCAGCAGCTTTATTAGAGGACTAGCGGGGGGTTTGACAGATACGCAGTATTTT.

This rearrangement joins TRBV5-4 to TRBJ2-5, with D perhaps TRBD2 (6 bases). V lost 0 bases to trimming and J lost 4 bases, with 7 bases between them. This CDR3 is built from 13 residues. CDR1 SGHNT and CDR2 YYREEE come from the germline V gene (reference sequence). The CDR3 loop reads CASSLGGGETQYF. The CDR3 DNA follows: TGTGCCAGCAGCTTGGGGGGAGGAGAGACCCAGTACTTC.

For this clone: Other DNA sequences in the sample encode the same CDR3. The rearrangement uses TRBV30 and TRBJ1-5, with a weak D call TRBD1 (5 bases). In germline, CDR1 is GTSNPN, CDR2 SVGIG (reference sequence). V gave up 0 bases and J gave up 4 bases, with 7 bases separating them. The CDR3 loop spans 13 amino acids. The CDR3 sequence is CAWSVQGNQPQHF. In nucleotides, the CDR3 is TGTGCCTGGAGTGTGCAGGGAAATCAGCCCCAGCATTTT.